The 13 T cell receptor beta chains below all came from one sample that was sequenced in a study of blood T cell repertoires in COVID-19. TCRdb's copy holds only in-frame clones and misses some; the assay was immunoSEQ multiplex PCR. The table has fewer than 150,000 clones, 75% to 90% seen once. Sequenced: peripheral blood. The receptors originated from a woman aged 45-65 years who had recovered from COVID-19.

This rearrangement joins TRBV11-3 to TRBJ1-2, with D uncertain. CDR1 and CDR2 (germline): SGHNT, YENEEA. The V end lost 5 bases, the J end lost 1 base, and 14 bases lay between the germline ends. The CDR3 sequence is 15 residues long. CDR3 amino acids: CASSNSLAINYGYTF. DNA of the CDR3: TGTGCCAGCAGCAATAGCCTAGCAATTAACTATGGCTACACCTTC. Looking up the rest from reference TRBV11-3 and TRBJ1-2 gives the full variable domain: EAGVVQSPRYKIIEKKQPVAFWCNPISGHNTLYWYLQNLGQGPELLIRYENEEAVDDSQLPKDRFSAERLKGVDSTLKIQPAELGDSAVYLCASSNSLAINYGYTFGSGTRLTVV.

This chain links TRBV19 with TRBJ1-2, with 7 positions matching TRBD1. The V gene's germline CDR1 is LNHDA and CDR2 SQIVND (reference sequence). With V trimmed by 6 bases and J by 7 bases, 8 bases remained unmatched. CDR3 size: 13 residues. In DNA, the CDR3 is TGTGCCAGTAGCCTCGGACAGGTCGGTGGCTACACCTTC. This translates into CASSLGQVGGYTF.

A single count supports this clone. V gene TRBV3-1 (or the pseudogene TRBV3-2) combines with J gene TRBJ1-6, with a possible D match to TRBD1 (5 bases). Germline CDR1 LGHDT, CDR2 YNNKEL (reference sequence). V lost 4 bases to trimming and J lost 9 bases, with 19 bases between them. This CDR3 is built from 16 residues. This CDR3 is CASSPARQGLASPLHF. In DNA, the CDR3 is TGTGCCAGCAGCCCCGCGCGGCAGGGTTTGGCTTCACCCCTCCACTTT.

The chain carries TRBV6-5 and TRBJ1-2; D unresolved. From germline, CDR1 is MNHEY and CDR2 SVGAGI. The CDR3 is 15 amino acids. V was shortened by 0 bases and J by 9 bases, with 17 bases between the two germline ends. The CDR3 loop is CASSYSTRLRDSYTF. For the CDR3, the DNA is TGTGCCAGCAGTTACTCAACTCGACTAAGGGATAGCTACACCTTC.

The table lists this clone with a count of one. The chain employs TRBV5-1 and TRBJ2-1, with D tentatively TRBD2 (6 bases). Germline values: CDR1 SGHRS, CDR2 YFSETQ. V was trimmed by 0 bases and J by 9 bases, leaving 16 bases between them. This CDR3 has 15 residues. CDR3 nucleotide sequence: TGCGCCAGCAGCTTGGCTCGGGGGTGGTACGGTGAGCAGTTCTTC. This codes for CASSLARGWYGEQFF.

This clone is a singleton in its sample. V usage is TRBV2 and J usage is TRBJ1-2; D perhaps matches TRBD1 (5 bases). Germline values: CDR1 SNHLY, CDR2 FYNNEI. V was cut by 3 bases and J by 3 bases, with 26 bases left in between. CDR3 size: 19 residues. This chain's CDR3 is CASSDRVPLPSSSYYGYTF. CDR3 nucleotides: TGTGCCAGCAGTGACAGGGTCCCTCTCCCTTCGTCATCGTACTATGGCTACACCTTC.

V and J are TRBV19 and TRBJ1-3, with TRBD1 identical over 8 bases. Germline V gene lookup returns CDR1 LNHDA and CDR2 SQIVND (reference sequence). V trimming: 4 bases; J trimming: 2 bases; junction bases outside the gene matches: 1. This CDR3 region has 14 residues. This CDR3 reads CASSTGQAGNTIYF. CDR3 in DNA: TGTGCCAGTAGTACGGGACAGGCTGGAAACACCATATATTTT. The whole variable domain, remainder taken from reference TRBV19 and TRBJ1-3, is DGGITQSPKYLFRKEGQNVTLSCEQNLNHDAMYWYRQDPGQGLRLIYYSQIVNDFQKGDIAEGYSVSREKKESFPLTVTSAQKNPTAFYLCASSTGQAGNTIYFGEGSWLTVV.

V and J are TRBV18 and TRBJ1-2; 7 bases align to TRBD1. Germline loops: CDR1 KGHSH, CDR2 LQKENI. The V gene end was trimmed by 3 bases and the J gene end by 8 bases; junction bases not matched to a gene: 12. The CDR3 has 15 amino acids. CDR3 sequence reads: CASSPATGTSGGYTF. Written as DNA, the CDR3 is TGTGCCAGCTCACCCGCGACAGGGACTTCTGGGGGCTACACCTTC.

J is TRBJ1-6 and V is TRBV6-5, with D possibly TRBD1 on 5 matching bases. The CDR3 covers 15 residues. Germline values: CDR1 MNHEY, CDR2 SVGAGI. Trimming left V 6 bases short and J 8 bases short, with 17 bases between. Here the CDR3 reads CASSRQGFSYSPLHF. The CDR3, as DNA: TGTGCCAGCAGCCGCCAGGGTTTTTCATATTCACCCCTCCACTTT.

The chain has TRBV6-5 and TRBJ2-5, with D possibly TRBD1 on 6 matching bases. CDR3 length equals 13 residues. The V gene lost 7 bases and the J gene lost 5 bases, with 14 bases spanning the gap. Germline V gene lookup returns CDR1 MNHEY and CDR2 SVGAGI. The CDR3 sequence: CASTVTGKETQYF. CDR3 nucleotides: TGTGCCAGCACAGTAACAGGGAAGGAGACCCAGTACTTC.

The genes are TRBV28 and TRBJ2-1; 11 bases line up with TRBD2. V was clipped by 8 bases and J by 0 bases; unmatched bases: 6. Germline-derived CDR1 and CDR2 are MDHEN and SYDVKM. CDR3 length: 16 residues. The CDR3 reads CASALAGAASYNEQFF. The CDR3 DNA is TGTGCCAGCGCACTAGCGGGAGCTGCCTCCTACAATGAGCAGTTCTTC.

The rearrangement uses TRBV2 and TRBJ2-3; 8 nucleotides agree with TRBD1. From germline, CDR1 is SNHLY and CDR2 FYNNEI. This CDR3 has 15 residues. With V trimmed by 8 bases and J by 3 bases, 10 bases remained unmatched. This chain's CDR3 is CASLLQGAPTDTQYF. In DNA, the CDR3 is TGTGCCAGCCTCCTGCAGGGGGCGCCGACAGATACGCAGTATTTT.

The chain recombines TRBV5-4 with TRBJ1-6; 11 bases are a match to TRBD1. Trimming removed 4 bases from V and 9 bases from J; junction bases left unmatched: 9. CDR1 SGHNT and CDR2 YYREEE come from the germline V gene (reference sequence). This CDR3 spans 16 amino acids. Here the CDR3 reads CASSTGTGGLFSPLHF. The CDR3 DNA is TGTGCCAGCAGCACCGGGACAGGGGGTTTGTTTTCACCCCTCCACTTT.